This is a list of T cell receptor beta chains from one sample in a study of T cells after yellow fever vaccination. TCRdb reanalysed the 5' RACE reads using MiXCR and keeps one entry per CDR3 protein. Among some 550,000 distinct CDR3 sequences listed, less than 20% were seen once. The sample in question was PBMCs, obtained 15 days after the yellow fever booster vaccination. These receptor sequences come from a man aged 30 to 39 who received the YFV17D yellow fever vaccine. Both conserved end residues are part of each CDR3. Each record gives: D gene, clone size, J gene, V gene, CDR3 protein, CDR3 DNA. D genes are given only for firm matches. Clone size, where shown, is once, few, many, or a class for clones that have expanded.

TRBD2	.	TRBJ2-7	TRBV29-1	CSVEDLAGGSYEQYF	TGCAGCGTTGAAGATCTAGCGGGGGGCTCCTACGAGCAGTACTTC
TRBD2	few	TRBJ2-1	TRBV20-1	CSATPSGRFYNEQFF	TGCAGTGCTACGCCGAGCGGGAGATTCTACAATGAGCAGTTCTTC
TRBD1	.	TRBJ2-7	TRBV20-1	CSASSVTRGPYEQYF	TGCAGTGCTAGTTCAGTCACCAGGGGGCCCTACGAGCAGTACTTC
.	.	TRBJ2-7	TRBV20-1	CSARSQSGTYEQYF	TGCAGTGCTAGGTCTCAGAGCGGAACCTACGAGCAGTACTTC
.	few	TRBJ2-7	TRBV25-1	CANLRGVLVIEQYF	TGTGCCAATTTGAGGGGGGTTCTAGTAATCGAGCAGTACTTC
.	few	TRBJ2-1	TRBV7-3	CASSSIDKNEQFF	TGTGCCAGCAGCTCGATCGACAAGAATGAGCAGTTCTTC
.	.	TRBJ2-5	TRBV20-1	CSARDSRGSQETQYF	TGCAGTGCTAGAGATTCGAGGGGCAGCCAAGAGACCCAGTACTTC
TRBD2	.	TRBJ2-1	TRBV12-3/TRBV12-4	CASSEGRGNEQFF	TGTGCCAGCAGTGAGGGGAGGGGCAATGAGCAGTTCTTC
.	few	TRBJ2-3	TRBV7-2	CASSFPGTDGYF	TGTGCCAGCAGCTTTCCCGGGACGGACGGGTATTTT
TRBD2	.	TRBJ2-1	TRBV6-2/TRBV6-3	CASRNSGGTSLRYEQFF	TGTGCCAGCAGAAACTCAGGGGGGACTAGCCTCCGGTATGAGCAGTTCTTC
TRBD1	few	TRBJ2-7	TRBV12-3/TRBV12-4	CASSLAHGQGYEQYF	TGTGCCAGCAGTTTAGCCCACGGACAGGGCTACGAGCAGTACTTC
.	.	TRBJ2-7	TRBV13	CASSPPPGLEGYISYEQYF	TGTGCCAGCAGCCCACCCCCCGGGTTGGAGGGCTACATCTCCTACGAGCAGTACTTC
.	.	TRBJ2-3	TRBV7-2	CASSLEAGGGDTQYF	TGTGCCAGCAGCTTAGAAGCGGGTGGGGGGGATACGCAGTATTTT
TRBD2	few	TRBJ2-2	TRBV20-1	CSASDRLAGGFGELFF	TGCAGTGCTAGCGACCGTCTAGCGGGAGGGTTCGGGGAGCTGTTTTTT
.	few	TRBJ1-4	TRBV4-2	CASSQVRGGEKLFF	TGTGCCAGCAGCCAAGTCCGGGGAGGGGAAAAACTGTTTTTT
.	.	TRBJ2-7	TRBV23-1	CASSPESHFSYEQYF	TGCGCCAGCAGTCCCGAGAGCCACTTCTCCTACGAGCAGTACTTC
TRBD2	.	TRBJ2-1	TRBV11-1	CASSLKGLAGLGYNEQFF	TGTGCCAGCAGCTTAAAAGGACTAGCGGGTTTAGGCTACAATGAGCAGTTCTTC
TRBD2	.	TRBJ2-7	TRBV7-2	CASSLAGLAGGYEQYF	TGTGCCAGCAGCTTGGCAGGACTAGCGGGGGGCTACGAGCAGTACTTC
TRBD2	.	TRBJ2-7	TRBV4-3	CASSQAMASGVYEQYF	TGCGCCAGCAGCCAAGCGATGGCTAGCGGAGTCTACGAGCAGTACTTC
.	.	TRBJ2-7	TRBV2	CASQALEEQYF	TGTGCCAGCCAAGCCCTTGAGGAGCAGTACTTC
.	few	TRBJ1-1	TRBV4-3	CASSLVYPTGEAEAFF	TGCGCCAGCAGCCTAGTATATCCGACAGGCGAGGCTGAAGCTTTCTTT
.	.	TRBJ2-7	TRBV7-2	CASSLGPGGEYEQYF	TGTGCCAGCAGCTTAGGTCCCGGGGGCGAATACGAGCAGTACTTC
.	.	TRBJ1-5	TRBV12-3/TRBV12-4	CASRPWDLSQPQHF	TGTGCCAGCCGTCCCTGGGACTTGAGTCAGCCCCAGCATTTT
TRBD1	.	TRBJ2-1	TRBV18	CASSPKGTAYNEQFF	TGTGCCAGCTCACCAAAGGGGACAGCGTACAATGAGCAGTTCTTC
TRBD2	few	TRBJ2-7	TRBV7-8	CASSLAPFLGGGAYEQYF	TGTGCCAGCAGCTTAGCGCCATTCCTCGGGGGAGGGGCCTACGAGCAGTACTTC
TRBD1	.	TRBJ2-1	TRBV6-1	CASSDTGGRIEQFF	TGTGCCAGCAGTGACACAGGGGGCCGTATTGAGCAGTTCTTC
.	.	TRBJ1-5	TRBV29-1	CSVSDSNQPQHF	TGCAGCGTTTCTGATAGCAATCAGCCCCAGCATTTT
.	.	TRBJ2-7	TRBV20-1	CSACRTDLREQYF	TGCAGTGCTTGCAGGACTGATCTACGGGAGCAGTACTTC
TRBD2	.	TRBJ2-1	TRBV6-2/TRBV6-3	CASTQGLAGHNEQFF	TGTGCCAGCACCCAGGGACTAGCGGGGCACAATGAGCAGTTCTTC
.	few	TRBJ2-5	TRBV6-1	CASKLRGARTQYF	TGTGCCAGCAAATTACGCGGGGCCCGGACCCAGTACTTC
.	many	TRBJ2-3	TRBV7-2	CASSSWTTTDTQYF	TGTGCCAGCAGTTCATGGACCACAACGGATACGCAGTATTTT
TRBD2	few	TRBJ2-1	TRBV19	CASSISGTGGYNEQFF	TGTGCCAGTAGTATTAGCGGGACCGGGGGTTACAATGAGCAGTTCTTC
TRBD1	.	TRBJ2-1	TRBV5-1	CASSLGPTGVPYNEQFF	TGCGCCAGCAGCTTGGGACCGACAGGGGTACCCTACAATGAGCAGTTCTTC